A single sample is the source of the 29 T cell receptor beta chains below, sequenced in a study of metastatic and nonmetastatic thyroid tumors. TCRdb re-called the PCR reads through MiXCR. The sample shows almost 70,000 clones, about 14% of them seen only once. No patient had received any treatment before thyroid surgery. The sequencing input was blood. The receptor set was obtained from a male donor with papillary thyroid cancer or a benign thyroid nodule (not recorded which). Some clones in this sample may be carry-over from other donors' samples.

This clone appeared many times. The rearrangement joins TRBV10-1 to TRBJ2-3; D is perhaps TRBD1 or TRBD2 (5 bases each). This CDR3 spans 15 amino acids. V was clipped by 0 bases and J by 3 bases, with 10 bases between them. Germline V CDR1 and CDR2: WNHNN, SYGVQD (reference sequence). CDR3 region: CASSESGDLTDTQYF. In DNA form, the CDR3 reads TGCGCCAGCAGTGAGTCGGGGGATCTGACAGATACGCAGTATTTT.

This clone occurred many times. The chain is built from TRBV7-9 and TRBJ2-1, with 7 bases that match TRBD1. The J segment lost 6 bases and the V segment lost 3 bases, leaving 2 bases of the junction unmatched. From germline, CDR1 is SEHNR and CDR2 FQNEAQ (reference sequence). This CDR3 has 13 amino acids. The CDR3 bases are TGTGCCAGCAGCTTGACAGGGACCAATGAGCAGTTCTTC. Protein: CASSLTGTNEQFF.

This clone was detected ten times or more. The CDR3 is CASKQGYVPNTEAFF. CDR3 sequence (DNA): TGTGCCAGTAAGCAGGGTTATGTGCCGAACACTGAAGCTTTCTTT. This sequence joins TRBV19 and TRBJ1-1, with D maybe TRBD1 (5 bases). V dropped 7 bases and J dropped 1 base, with 16 bases sitting between them. The CDR3 covers 15 residues. The germline V gene encodes CDR1 LNHDA and CDR2 SQIVND (reference sequence).

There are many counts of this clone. The CDR3 reads CASSLVAESSYNEQFF. CDR3 in DNA: TGTGCCAGCAGCTTAGTAGCGGAAAGCTCCTACAATGAGCAGTTCTTC. J is TRBJ2-1 and V is TRBV11-2; D is possibly TRBD2 (6 bases). V gave up 1 base and J gave up 0 bases, with 10 bases separating them. Germline CDR1 and CDR2: SGHAT and FQNNGV. The CDR3 is 16 amino acids. Supplemented by reference TRBV11-2 and TRBJ2-1, the full variable domain reads EAGVAQSPRYKIIEKRQSVAFWCNPISGHATLYWYQQILGQGPKLLIQFQNNGVVDDSQLPKDRFSAERLKGVDSTLKIQPAKLEDSAVYLCASSLVAESSYNEQFFGPGTRLTVL.

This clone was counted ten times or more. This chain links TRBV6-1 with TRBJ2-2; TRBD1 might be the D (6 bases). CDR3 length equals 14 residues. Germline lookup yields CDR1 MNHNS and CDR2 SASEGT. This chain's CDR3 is CAYARGSNTGELFF. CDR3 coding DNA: TGTGCTTATGCTAGGGGGTCGAACACCGGGGAGCTGTTTTTT.

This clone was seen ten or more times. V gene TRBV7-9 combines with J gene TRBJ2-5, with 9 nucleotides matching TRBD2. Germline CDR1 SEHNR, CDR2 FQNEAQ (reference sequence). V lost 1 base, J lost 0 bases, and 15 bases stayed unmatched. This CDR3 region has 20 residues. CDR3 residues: CASSLDYDWGTSNHQETQYF. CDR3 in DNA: TGTGCCAGCAGCTTAGATTATGATTGGGGGACTAGCAATCACCAAGAGACCCAGTACTTC.

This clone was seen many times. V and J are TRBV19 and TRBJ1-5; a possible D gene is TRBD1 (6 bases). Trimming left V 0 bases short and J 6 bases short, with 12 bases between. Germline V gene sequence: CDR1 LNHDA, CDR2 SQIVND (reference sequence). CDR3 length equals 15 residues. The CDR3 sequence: CASSIDLQGRQPQHF. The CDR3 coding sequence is TGTGCCAGTAGTATAGACCTGCAGGGGCGTCAGCCCCAGCATTTT.

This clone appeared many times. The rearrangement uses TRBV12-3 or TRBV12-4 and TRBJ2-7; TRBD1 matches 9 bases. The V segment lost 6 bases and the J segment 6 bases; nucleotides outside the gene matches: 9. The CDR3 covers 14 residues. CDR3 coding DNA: TGTGCCAGCAGGTCCCAGGGACAGGGTGTCGAGCAGTACTTC. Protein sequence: CASRSQGQGVEQYF.

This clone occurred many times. The CDR3 DNA reads as TGTGCCAGTTTTGACCAGAGCTCCTACAATGAGCAGTTCTTC. It specifies CASFDQSSYNEQFF. The chain links TRBV19 to TRBJ2-1; D remains unclear. The germline V gene encodes CDR1 LNHDA and CDR2 SQIVND (reference sequence). The CDR3 spans 14 residues. V lost 8 bases to trimming and J lost 0 bases, with 11 bases between them.

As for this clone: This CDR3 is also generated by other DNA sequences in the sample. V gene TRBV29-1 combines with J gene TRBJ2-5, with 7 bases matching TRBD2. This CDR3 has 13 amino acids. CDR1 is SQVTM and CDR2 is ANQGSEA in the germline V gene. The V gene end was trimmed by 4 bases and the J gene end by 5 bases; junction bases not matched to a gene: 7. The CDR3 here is CSVGLAGVETQYF. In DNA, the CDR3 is TGCAGCGTTGGTCTTGCGGGGGTGGAGACCCAGTACTTC.

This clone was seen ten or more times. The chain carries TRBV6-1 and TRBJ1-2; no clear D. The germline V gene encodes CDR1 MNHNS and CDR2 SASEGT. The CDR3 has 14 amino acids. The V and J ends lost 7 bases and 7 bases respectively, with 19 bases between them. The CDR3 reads CASIPGRPAGGYTF. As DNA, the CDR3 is TGTGCCAGCATACCCGGAAGACCCGCGGGTGGCTACACCTTC.

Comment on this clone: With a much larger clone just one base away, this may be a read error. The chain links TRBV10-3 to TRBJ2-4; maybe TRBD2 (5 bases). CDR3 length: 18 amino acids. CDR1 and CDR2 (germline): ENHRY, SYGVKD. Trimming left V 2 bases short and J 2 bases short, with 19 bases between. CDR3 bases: TGTGCCATCAGTGAGGACCTTAGCGTGACTCCCACCAAAAACATTCAGTACTTC. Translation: CAISEDLSVTPTKNIQYF.

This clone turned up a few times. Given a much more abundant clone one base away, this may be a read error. The CDR3 sequence: CASSLANDNEQFF. The CDR3 DNA sequence: TGTGCCAGCAGCTTAGCGAATGACAATGAGCAGTTCTTC. This sequence joins TRBV7-9 and TRBJ2-1; the D is unclear. The V end was cut by 0 bases, the J end by 5 bases, with 5 bases between. The CDR3 extends over 13 amino acids. Germline CDR1 reads SEHNR; CDR2 reads FQNEAQ (reference sequence).

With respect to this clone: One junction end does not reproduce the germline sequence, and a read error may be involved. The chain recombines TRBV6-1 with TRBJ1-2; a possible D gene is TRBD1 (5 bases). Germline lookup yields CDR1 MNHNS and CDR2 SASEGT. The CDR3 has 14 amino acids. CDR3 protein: CASNRTGTEYGYAF. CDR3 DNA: TGTGCCAGCAATCGAACCGGGACTGAATATGGCTACGCCTTC.

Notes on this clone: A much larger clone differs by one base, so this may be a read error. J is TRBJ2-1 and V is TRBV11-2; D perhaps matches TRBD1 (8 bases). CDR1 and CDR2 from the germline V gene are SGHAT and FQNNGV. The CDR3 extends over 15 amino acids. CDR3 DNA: TGTGCCAGCATCTTAATCAGGGGGCGCGGGGGAGAGCAGTTCTTC. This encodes CASILIRGRGGEQFF.

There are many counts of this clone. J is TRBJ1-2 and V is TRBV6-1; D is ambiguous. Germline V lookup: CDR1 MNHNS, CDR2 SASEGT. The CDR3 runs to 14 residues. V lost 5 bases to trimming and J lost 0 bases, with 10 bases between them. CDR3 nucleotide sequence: TGTGCCAGCAGTCCCGGGAACGCTAACTATGGCTACACCTTC. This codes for CASSPGNANYGYTF.

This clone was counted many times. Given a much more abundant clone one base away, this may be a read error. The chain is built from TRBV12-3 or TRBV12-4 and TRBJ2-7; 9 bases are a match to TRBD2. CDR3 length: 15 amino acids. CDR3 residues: CAGRTFAGGSGEQYF. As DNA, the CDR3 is TGTGCCGGCAGAACCTTTGCGGGAGGGTCGGGCGAGCAGTACTTC.

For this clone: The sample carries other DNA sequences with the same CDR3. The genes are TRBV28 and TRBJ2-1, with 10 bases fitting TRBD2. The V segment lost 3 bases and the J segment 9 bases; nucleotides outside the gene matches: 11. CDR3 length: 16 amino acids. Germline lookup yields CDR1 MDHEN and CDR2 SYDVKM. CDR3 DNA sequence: TGTGCCAGCAGTTTCGCTAGCGGGAGCTATGCCAGTGAGCAGTTCTTC. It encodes CASSFASGSYASEQFF.

CDR3 DNA sequence: TGCGCCAGCAGCTGGGGGCGGCAGACCCAAGAGACCCAGTACTTC. Translated, it gives CASSWGRQTQETQYF. The genes are TRBV5-1 and TRBJ2-5; D is possibly TRBD1 (6 bases). The ends were cut back, 3 bases at V and 1 base at J, with 13 bases in the middle. Per germline, CDR1 SGHRS and CDR2 YFSETQ. The CDR3 spans 15 residues.

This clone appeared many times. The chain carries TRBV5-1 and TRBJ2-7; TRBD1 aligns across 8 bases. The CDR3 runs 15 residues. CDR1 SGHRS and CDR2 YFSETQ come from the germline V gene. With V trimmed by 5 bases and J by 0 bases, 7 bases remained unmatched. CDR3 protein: CASSFGQGGSYEQYV. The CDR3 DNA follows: TGCGCCAGCAGTTTCGGACAGGGTGGCTCCTACGAGCAGTACGTC.

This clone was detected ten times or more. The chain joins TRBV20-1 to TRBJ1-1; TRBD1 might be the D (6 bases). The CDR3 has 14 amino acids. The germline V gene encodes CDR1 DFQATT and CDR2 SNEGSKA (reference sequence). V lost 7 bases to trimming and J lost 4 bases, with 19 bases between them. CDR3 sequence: CSVKGRTVSTEAFF. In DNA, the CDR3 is TGCAGTGTTAAGGGGCGGACAGTGAGCACTGAAGCTTTCTTT.

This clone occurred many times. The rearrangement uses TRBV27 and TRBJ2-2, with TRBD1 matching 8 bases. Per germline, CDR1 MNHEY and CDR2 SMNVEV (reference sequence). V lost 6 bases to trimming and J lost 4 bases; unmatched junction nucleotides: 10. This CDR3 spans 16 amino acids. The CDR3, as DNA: TGTGCCAGCAGCCCCGGACAGGGAATATCCACCGGGGAGCTGTTTTTT. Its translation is CASSPGQGISTGELFF.

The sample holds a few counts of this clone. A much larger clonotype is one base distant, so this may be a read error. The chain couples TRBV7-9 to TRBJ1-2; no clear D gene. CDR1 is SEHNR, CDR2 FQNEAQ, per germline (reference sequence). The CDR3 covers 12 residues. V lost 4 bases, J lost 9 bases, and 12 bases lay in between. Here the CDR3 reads CASSSLYGCYTF. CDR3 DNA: TGTGCCAGCAGCTCCTTATATGGGTGCTACACCTTC.

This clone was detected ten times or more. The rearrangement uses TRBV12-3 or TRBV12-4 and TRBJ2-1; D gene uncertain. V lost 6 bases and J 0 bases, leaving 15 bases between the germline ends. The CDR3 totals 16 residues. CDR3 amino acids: CASRSTRTRSYNEQFF. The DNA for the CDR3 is TGTGCCAGCAGATCCACCAGAACGCGCTCCTACAATGAGCAGTTCTTC.

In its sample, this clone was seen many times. In DNA, the CDR3 is TGTGCCTGGAGTGTAGGAATGGATGGAGCTTTCTTT. Amino acid sequence: CAWSVGMDGAFF. V and J are TRBV30 and TRBJ1-1; no reliable D call. CDR3 length: 12 amino acids. V was trimmed by 0 bases and J by 10 bases, leaving 12 bases between them. CDR1 is GTSNPN, CDR2 SVGIG, per germline (reference sequence).

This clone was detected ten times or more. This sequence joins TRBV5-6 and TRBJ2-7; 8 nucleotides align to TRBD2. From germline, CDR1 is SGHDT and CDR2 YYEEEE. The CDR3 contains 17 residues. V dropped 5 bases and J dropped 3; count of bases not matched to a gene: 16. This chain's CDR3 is CASSLRTSRLEGYEQYF. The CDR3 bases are TGTGCCAGCAGTTTAAGGACTAGCCGATTGGAAGGCTACGAGCAGTACTTC.

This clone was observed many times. The CDR3 region is CASSLTGVSGNTIYF. As DNA, the CDR3 is TGTGCCAGCAGTTTAACAGGGGTGTCTGGAAACACCATATATTTT. The chain employs TRBV28 and TRBJ1-3; 7 bases align to TRBD1. Germline V gene data show CDR1 as MDHEN and CDR2 as SYDVKM. The CDR3 contains 15 residues. V dropped 2 bases and J dropped 1; count of bases not matched to a gene: 2. Together with reference TRBV28 and TRBJ1-3, the CDR3 gives the full variable domain: DVKVTQSSRYLVKRTGEKVFLECVQDMDHENMFWYRQDPGLGLRLIYFSYDVKMKEKGDIPEGYSVSREKKERFSLILESASTNQTSMYLCASSLTGVSGNTIYFGEGSWLTVV.

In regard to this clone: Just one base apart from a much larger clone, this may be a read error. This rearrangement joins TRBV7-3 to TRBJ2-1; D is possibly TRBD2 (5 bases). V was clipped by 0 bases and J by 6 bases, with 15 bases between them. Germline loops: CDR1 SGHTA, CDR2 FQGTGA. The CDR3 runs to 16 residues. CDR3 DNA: TGTGCCAGCAGCTTAACCCTGAATAGCGTGAGCAATGAGCAGTTCTTC. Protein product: CASSLTLNSVSNEQFF.

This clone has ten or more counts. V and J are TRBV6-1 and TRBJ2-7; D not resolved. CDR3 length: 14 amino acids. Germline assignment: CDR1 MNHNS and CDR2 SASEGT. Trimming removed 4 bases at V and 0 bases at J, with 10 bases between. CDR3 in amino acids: CASSASLSSYEQYF. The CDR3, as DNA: TGTGCCAGCAGTGCCTCATTGAGCTCCTACGAGCAGTACTTC.